One sample yielded the 6 T cell receptor beta chains listed below, sequenced in a study of T-cell memory formation after mild COVID-19. TCRdb used MiXCR to reprocess the 5' RACE reads, holding one entry per CDR3 protein. The sample shows approximately 400,000 distinct CDR3 sequences, 24% of them seen only once. The material sequenced was PBMCs or a T cell subset sorted from them (not recorded which). The receptors originated from an adult woman who had mild COVID-19 (a few samples of this study predate the infection). Cell type and time point are not known.

This clonotype was detected a few times. At one end, the junction sequence differs from germline, possibly due to a read error. This chain connects TRBV5-6 to TRBJ2-7; 7 nucleotides align to TRBD1. CDR1 and CDR2 from the germline V gene are SGHDT and YYEEEE. The CDR3 has 15 residues. The DNA for the CDR3 is TGTGCCAGCAGCTCCAGTCGGGACAGCCCCTACGAACAGTACTTC. This sequence encodes CASSSSRDSPYEQYF.

The chain uses TRBV7-9 and TRBJ1-2, with 7 bases fitting TRBD1. The ends lost 7 bases at V and 3 bases at J; junction bases unmatched: 8. Germline V lookup: CDR1 SEHNR, CDR2 FQNEAQ (reference sequence). This CDR3 region has 14 residues. The CDR3 sequence is CASTGTANYYGYTF. The CDR3 DNA is TGTGCCAGCACCGGGACAGCGAATTACTATGGCTACACCTTC.

The table lists this clonotype with many counts. This chain joins TRBV5-1 and TRBJ2-5; D possibly uses TRBD1 or TRBD2 (6 bases each). From germline, CDR1 is SGHRS and CDR2 YFSETQ. The CDR3 has 14 residues. V was cut by 0 bases and J by 5 bases, with 11 bases left in between. CDR3 coding DNA: TGCGCCAGCAGCTTGGAAGGGGGGCAGGAGACCCAGTACTTC. This encodes CASSLEGGQETQYF.

The rearrangement links TRBV24-1 to TRBJ1-3; D call uncertain. CDR1 and CDR2 (germline): KGHDR, SFDVKD. Trimming left V 0 bases short and J 0 bases short, with 2 bases between. The CDR3 length is 14 residues. This CDR3 reads CATSDLSSGNTIYF. CDR3 in DNA: TGTGCCACCAGTGATTTGTCCTCTGGAAACACCATATATTTT.

The V and J genes are TRBV29-1 and TRBJ1-1; D unresolved. The V and J ends lost 1 base and 0 bases respectively, with 3 bases between them. This CDR3 spans 12 amino acids. The germline gives CDR1 SQVTM, CDR2 ANQGSEA. The CDR3 here is CSVEVVNTEAFF. The CDR3 DNA is TGCAGCGTTGAAGTGGTGAACACTGAAGCTTTCTTT.

CDR3 coding DNA: TGTGCCAGCAGCACGATTAACACAGGGGCTAGTGAAGCTTTCTTT. Translation gives CASSTINTGASEAFF. The chain links TRBV3-1 to TRBJ1-1, with 7 bases matching TRBD1. The CDR3 has 15 amino acids. Germline CDR1 is LGHDT and CDR2 is YNNKEL (reference sequence). J was trimmed by 7 bases and V by 5 bases; bases with no gene match: 13.